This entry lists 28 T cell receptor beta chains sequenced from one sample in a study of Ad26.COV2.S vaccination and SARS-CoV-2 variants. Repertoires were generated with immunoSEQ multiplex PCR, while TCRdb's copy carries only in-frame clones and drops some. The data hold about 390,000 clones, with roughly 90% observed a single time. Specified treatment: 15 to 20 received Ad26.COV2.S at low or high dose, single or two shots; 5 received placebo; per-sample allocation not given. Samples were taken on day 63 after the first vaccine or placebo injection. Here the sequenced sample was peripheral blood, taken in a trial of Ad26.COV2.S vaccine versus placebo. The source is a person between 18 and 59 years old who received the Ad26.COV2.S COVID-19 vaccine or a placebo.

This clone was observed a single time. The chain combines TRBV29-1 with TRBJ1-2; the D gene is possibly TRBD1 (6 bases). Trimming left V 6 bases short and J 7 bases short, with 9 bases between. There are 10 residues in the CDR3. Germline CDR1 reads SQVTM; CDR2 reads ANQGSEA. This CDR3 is CSVRDTGYTF. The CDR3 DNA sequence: TGCAGCGTCAGGGACACTGGCTACACCTTC.

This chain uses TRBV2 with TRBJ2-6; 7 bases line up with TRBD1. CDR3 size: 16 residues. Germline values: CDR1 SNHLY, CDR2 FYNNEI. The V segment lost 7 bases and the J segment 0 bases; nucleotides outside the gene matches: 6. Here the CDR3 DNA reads TGTGCCAGCATAGGGGGCACCGGCTCTGGGGCCAACGTCCTGACTTTC. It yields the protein CASIGGTGSGANVLTF.

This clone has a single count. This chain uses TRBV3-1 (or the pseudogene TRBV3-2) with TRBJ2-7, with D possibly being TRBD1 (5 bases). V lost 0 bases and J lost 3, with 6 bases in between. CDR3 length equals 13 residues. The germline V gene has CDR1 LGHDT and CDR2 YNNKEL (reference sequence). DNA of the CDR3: TGTGCCAGCAGCCAAGATCAGGGCTACGAGCAGTACTTC. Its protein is CASSQDQGYEQYF.

In DNA, the CDR3 is TGTGCCAGCAGCTTAGACCCACCCCCCGGGTCCTATAGCAATCAGCCCCAGCATTTT. It translates to CASSLDPPPGSYSNQPQHF. This sequence joins TRBV7-6 and TRBJ1-5, with D hard to call. This CDR3 contains 19 residues. Between the trimmed V and J ends, which lost 1 base and 0 bases, there was a span of 19 bases. Germline V gives CDR1 SGHVS, CDR2 FNYEAQ.

CDR3 sequence (DNA): TGTGCCAGTAGTAACAGGAGACCTAACTATGGCTACACCTTC. Residues: CASSNRRPNYGYTF. V is TRBV19 and J is TRBJ1-2; TRBD1 might be the D (5 bases). V dropped 4 bases and J dropped 0 bases, with 9 bases sitting between them. The CDR3 runs to 14 residues. In germline, CDR1 is LNHDA, CDR2 SQIVND (reference sequence).

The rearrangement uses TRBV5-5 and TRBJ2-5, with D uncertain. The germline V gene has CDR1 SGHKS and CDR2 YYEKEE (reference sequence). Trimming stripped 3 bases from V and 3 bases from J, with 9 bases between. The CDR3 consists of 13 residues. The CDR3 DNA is TGTGCCAGCAGCTCCCTTAATGAAGAGACCCAGTACTTC. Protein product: CASSSLNEETQYF.

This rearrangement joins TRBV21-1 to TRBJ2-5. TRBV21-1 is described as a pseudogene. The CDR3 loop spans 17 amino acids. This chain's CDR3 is CASSSPMIRDDQETQYF. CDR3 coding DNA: TGTGCCAGCAGCAGCCCAATGATTCGGGACGATCAAGAGACCCAGTACTTC.

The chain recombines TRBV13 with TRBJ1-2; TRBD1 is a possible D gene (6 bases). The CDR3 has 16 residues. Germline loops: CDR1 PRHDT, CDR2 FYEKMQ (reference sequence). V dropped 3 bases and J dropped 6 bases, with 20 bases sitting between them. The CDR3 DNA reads TGTGCCAGCAGCTTTCGGGGACCGGGGGGCGGCGATGGCTACACCTTC. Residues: CASSFRGPGGGDGYTF.

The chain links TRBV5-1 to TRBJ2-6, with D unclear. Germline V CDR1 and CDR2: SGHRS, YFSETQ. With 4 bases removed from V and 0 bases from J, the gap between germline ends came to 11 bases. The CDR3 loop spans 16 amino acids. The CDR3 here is CASSGLQTSGANVLTF. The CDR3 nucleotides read TGCGCCAGCAGCGGTCTACAGACCTCTGGGGCCAACGTCCTGACTTTC.

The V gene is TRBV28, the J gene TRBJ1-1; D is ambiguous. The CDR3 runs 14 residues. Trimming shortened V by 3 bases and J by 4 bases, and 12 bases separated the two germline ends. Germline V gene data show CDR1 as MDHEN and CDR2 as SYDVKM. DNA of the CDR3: TGTGCCAGCAGTTTTAGTGTTGTAGGCACTGAAGCTTTCTTT. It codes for CASSFSVVGTEAFF.

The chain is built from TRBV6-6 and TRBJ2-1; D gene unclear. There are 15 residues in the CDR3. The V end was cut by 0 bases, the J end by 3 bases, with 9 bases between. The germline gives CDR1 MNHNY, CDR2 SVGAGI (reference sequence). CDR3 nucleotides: TGTGCCAGCAGTTACTCCCGGGTAGGCTACAATGAGCAGTTCTTC. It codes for CASSYSRVGYNEQFF.

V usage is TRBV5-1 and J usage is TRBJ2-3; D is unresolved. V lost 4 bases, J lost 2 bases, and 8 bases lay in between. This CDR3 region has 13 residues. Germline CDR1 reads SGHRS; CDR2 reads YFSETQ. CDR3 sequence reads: CASSPANTDTQYF. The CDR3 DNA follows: TGCGCCAGCAGCCCCGCGAACACAGATACGCAGTATTTT.

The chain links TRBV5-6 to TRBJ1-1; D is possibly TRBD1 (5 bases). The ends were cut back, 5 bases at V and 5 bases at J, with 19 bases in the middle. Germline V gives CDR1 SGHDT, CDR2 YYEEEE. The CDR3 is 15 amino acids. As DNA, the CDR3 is TGTGCCAGCAGTAAGAGTACAGGAAGAAGGACTGAAGCTTTCTTT. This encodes CASSKSTGRRTEAFF. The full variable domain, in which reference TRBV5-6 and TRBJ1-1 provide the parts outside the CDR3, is DAGVTQSPTHLIKTRGQQVTLRCSPKSGHDTVSWYQQALGQGPQFIFQYYEEEERQRGNFPDRFSGHQFPNYSSELNVNALLLGDSALYLCASSKSTGRRTEAFFGQGTRLTVV.

CDR3 in DNA: TGTGCCAGCAGTTGGAGCAAGAACACCGGGGAGCTGTTTTTT. Protein product: CASSWSKNTGELFF. The chain uses TRBV27 and TRBJ2-2; D is uncertain. The CDR3 contains 14 residues. Trimming took off 4 bases at V and 1 base at J, with 7 bases between the two ends. CDR1 is MNHEY and CDR2 is SMNVEV in the germline V gene (reference sequence).

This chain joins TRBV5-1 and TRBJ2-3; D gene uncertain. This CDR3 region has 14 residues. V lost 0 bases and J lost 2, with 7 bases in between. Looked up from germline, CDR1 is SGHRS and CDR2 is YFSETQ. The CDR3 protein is CASSLGSYTDTQYF. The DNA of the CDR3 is TGCGCCAGCAGCTTGGGGTCCTACACAGATACGCAGTATTTT.

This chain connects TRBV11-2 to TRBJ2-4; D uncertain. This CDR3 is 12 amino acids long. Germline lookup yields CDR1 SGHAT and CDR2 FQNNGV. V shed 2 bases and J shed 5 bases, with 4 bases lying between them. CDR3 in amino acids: CASSLYQNIQYF. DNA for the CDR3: TGTGCCAGCAGCTTATACCAAAACATTCAGTACTTC.

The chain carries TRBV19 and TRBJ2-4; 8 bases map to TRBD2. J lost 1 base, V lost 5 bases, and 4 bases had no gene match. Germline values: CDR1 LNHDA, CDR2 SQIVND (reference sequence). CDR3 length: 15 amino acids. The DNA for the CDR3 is TGTGCCAGTAGTTGGGCGGGGGGTGCCAAAAACATTCAGTACTTC. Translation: CASSWAGGAKNIQYF.

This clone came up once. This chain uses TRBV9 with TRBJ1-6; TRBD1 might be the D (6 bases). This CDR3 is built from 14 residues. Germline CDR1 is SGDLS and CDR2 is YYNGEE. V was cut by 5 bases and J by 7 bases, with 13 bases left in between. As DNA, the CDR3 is TGTGCCAGCAGAGGAGGGGGGGCGAATTCACCCCTCCACTTT. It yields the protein CASRGGGANSPLHF. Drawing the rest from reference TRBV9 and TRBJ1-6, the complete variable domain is DSGVTQTPKHLITATGQRVTLRCSPRSGDLSVYWYQQSLDQGLQFLIQYYNGEERAKGNILERFSAQQFPDLHSELNLSSLELGDSALYFCASRGGGANSPLHFGNGTRLTVT.

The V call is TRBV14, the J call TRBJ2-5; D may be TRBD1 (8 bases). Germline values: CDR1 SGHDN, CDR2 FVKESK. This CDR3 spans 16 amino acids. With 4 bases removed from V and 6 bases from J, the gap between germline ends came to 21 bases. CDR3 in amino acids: CASSPTSAGQAKTQYF. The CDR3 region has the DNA TGTGCCAGCAGCCCGACCTCAGCGGGACAGGCCAAGACCCAGTACTTC.

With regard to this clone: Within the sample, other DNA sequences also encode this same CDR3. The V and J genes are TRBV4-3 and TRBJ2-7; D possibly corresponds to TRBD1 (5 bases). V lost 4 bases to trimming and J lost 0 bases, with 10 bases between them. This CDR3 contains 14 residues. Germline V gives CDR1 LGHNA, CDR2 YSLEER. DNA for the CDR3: TGCGCCAGCAGCCTCGACAGATACTCCTACGAGCAGTACTTC. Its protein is CASSLDRYSYEQYF.

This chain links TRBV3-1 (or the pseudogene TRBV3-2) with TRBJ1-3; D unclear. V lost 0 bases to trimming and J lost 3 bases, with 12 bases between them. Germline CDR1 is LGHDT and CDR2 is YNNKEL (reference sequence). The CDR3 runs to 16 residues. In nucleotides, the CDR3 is TGTGCCAGCAGCCAAGAGGCAGGTTGGCGTGGAAACACCATATATTTT. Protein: CASSQEAGWRGNTIYF.

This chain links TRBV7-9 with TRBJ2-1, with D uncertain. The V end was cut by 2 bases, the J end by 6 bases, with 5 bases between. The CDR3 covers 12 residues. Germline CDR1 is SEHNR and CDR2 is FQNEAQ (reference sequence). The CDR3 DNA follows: TGTGCCAGCAGCTTATCGGTCAATGAGCAGTTCTTC. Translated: CASSLSVNEQFF.

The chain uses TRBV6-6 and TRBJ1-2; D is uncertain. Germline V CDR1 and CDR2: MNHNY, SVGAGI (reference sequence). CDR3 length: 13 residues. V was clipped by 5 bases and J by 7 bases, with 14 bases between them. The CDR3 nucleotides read TGTGCCAGCAGTGCAACAGCCTCCGGTGGCTACACCTTC. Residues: CASSATASGGYTF.

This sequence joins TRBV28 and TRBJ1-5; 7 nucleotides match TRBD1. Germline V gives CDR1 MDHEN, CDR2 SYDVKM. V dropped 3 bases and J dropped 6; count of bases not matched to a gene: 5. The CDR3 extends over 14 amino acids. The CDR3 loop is CASSLRQGGQPQHF. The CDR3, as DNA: TGTGCCAGCAGTTTGAGACAGGGTGGTCAGCCCCAGCATTTT.

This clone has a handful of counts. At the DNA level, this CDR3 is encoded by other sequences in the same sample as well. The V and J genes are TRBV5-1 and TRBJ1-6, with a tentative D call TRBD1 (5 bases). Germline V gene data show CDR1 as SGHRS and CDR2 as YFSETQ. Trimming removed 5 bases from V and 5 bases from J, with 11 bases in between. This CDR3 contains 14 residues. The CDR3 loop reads CASSGSRDNSPLHF. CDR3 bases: TGCGCCAGCAGTGGGTCCAGGGATAATTCACCCCTCCACTTT.

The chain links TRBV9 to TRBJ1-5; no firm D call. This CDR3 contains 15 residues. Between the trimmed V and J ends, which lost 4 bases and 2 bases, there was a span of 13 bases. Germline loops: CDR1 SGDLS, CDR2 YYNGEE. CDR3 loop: CASSTRPDGNQPQHF. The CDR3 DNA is TGTGCCAGCAGCACAAGACCGGACGGCAATCAGCCCCAGCATTTT.

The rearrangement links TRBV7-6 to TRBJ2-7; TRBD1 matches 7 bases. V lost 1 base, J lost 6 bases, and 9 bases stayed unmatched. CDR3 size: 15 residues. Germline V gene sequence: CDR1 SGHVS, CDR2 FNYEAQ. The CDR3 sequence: CASSLEGTVGVEQYF. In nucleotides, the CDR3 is TGTGCCAGCAGCTTAGAGGGGACAGTTGGGGTCGAGCAGTACTTC.

DNA of the CDR3: TGCGCCAGCAGCCAAGACTGGTCACGAACCGGGGAGCTGTTTTTT. Encoded protein: CASSQDWSRTGELFF. This chain joins TRBV4-1 and TRBJ2-2; D is unresolved. There are 15 residues in the CDR3. The V gene lost 0 bases and the J gene lost 5 bases, with 10 bases spanning the gap. CDR1 and CDR2 from the germline V gene are MGHRA and YSYEKL.